This T cell receptor (beta chain) was sequenced during a study of tumor and adjacent non-tumor tissue in lung cancer. Study-level findings and limits: Significantly higher TCR diversity was found in tumor than normal lung.

A note on this clonotype: Its target is not known.

A modified ARM-PCR protocol with three rounds of nested PCR amplified TCRbeta. TCRdb called the multiplex PCR reads again in MiXCR, with one record for every CDR3 protein. The sample contains about 110,000 distinct CDR3 sequences, 84% of which appear only once. The template was RNA from unsorted bulk tissue. The CDR3 totals 15 residues. The sequence was obtained from a man aged 70 or older with non-small cell lung cancer. The sequenced sample was lung tumor tissue. This chain connects TRBV12-3 or TRBV12-4 to TRBJ2-5; 9 bases match TRBD2. The CDR3 region is CVSSGLAGVVETQYF. CDR3 coding DNA: TGTGTTAGCAGCGGGTTAGCGGGAGTGGTGGAGACCCAGTACTTC.